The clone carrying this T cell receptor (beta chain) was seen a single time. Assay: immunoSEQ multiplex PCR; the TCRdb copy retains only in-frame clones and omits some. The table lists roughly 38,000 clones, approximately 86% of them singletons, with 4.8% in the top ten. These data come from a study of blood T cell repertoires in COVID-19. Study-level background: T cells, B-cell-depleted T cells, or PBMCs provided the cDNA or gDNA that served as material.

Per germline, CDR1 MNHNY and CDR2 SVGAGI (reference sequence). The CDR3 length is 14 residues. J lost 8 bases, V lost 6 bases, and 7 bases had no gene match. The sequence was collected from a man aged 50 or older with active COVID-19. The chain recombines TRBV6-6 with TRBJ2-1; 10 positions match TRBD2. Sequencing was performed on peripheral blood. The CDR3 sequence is CASRMGLASYEQFF. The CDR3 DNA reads TGTGCCAGCAGAATGGGACTAGCGAGTTATGAGCAGTTCTTC.